This T cell receptor beta chain was captured by sequencing in a study of neurological immune-mediated disorders (dated 2019 in TCRdb). For the wider study: Among the approximately 35 multiple sclerosis patients, relapsing-remitting MS accounted for about 31 and secondary progressive MS accounted for 3. The study compared peripheral blood TCR-beta repertoires of HTLV-I-associated myelopathy (HAM/TSP) patients, multiple sclerosis patients and healthy controls using UMI-based sequencing. Longitudinal samples, technical triplicates and paired sorted CD4+ and CD8+ T-cell subsets, alongside PBMC samples, were included among the roughly 96 TCR-beta libraries. The cohort was made up of 68 subjects, consisting of around 14 HAM/TSP patients, around 35 multiple sclerosis patients and 20 healthy controls.

On this clonotype itself: Its binding antigen is unknown. Base qualities are missing; no much larger clone stands one base away.

The V end loses 5 bases and the J end loses 8 bases, and a stretch of 15 bases separates them. The CDR3, cysteine through phenylalanine, is 13 amino acids long. The sequence is cut down to CDR3 DNA, 39 bases in frame from base 1. The germline V gene yields SGHTA for CDR1 and FQGTGA for CDR2. For unsorted PBMC libraries, 2 million PBMCs were used after storage in RNAlater at -80 degrees C until RNA extraction. The multiple sclerosis patients were enrolled in a US clinical protocol that evaluated disease progression with magnetic resonance imaging. Peripheral blood underwent Ficoll-Hypaque density gradient centrifugation to isolate PBMCs, which were then cryopreserved in liquid nitrogen. cDNA was synthesized by template-switch 5'RACE using a primer carrying a 10-nucleotide random unique molecular identifier by which each TCR transcript was tagged. Every sequencing run yielded over 160 million TCR-beta sequences covering 15-18 subjects. The RNeasy kit was used for extraction of total RNA. The KAPA Real-time Library Amplification kit was used to amplify TCR-beta VDJ regions with primers targeting the TCR constant region and the 5'RACE anchor. A first PCR added sample indexes and Illumina adaptors, and a second PCR then raised library yield. After Ampure bead purification, the TCR product of roughly 650 bp was size-selected on a 2% E-gel SizeSelection system. Before pooling, libraries had their quality checked on a Bioanalyzer, their concentration measured with Qubit, and their quantity determined with the Kapa Library Quantification kit. Libraries were sequenced paired-end 2 x 150 bp on an Illumina HiSeq 2500. To increase sequence diversity, about 23-32% phiX was spiked into each library pool. Per the original workflow: The quality-filtered reads were processed with the UMI-based MiGEC pipeline, whose error correction step removed more than 85% of the raw TCR sequences. VDJ genes were aligned to IMGT germline references, and clonotypes were defined by unique CDR3 amino acid sequence plus V-J genes. VDJtools evaluated clonal expansion, Shannon diversity and CDR3 relatedness (CalcPairwiseDistances, ClusterSamples); CLCbio workbench built phylogenetic trees. A clone was classed as expanded if it had 8 or more unique UMIs, a cutoff based on coefficient-of-variation modelling across technical triplicates. In-frame beta chains were kept once TCRdb had trimmed the public reads at Q25 with fastp and called clones with MiXCR. Records with the same CDR3 protein are collapsed into one entry carrying the most frequent genes and DNA. TCRdb's processing, not the authors', yielded these V and J calls. The table for this sample lists roughly 71,000 distinct CDR3 sequences; approximately 4.1% of them were counted only once. The ten largest make up under 1.5% of the sample.

General study outcomes and caveats: No identical CDR3 amino acid sequences were shared among expanded clones across subjects, suggesting private TCR-beta repertoires in all groups. In a phylogenetic analysis, the repertoires of 18 out of 34 MS patients fell into a single cluster of related CDR3 sequences, pointing to a possible signature at the repertoire level. The highest TCR clonal expansion was observed in HAM/TSP patients, whereas the lowest was observed in MS patients, even when compared with healthy controls. No clinical or MRI features were associated with the MS cluster, and the authors said that larger cohorts are needed.

The sequence was obtained from a man aged 25 to 40 with multiple sclerosis. This receptor chain uses TRBV7-3 and TRBJ1-1; TRBD1 is possibly the D segment (5 matching bases). The sample taken for sequencing was PBMCs. CDR3 protein: CASSPWPDKEAFF. DNA sequence: TGTGCCAGCAGCCCCTGGCCGGACAAGGAAGCTTTCTTT. Outside the CDR3, residues come from the reference TRBV7-3 and TRBJ1-1 proteins, so the full variable domain is: GAGVSQTPSNKVTEKGKYVELRCDPISGHTALYWYRQSLGQGPEFLIYFQGTGAADDSGLPNDRFFAVRPEGSVSTLKIQRTERGDSAVYLCASSPWPDKEAFFGQGTRLTVV.